These 5 T cell receptor beta chains were all obtained from the same sample, sequenced in a study of human T cells and chemical hapten exposure. TCRdb reanalysed the RACE reads using MiXCR and keeps one entry per CDR3 protein. The sample comprises 120,000 or so distinct CDR3 sequences, about 11% of which are singletons, and 2% to 2.5% rests with the top ten. The time point: patch test 3, about 24 weeks after DPC sensitization. The treatment denotes: therapeutic diphenylcyclopropenone sensitization with weekly scalp DPC. The sample was whole blood, taken in connection with sensitization to the hapten diphenylcyclopropenone (DPC). These receptor sequences come from a woman aged 50 to 65 with alopecia areata. Some clones in this sample may be carry-over from other donors' samples.

This clonotype has only a few counts. This sequence joins TRBV3-1 and TRBJ2-3; the D gene is possibly TRBD2 (6 bases). Germline CDR1 and CDR2: LGHDT and YNNKEL (reference sequence). The CDR3 sequence is 18 residues long. Trimming took 0 bases from V and 4 from J, leaving 20 bases between them. The CDR3 sequence is CASSQDRRLPEGSDTQYF. The CDR3 DNA reads TGTGCCAGCAGCCAAGATCGACGGCTTCCGGAGGGGTCAGATACGCAGTATTTT.

This clonotype turned up a few times. The chain uses TRBV18 and TRBJ1-1; D gene uncertain. Per germline, CDR1 KGHSH and CDR2 LQKENI. The CDR3 runs to 13 residues. V was cut by 3 bases and J by 2 bases, with 7 bases left in between. The CDR3 sequence is CASSPGVNTEAFF. The CDR3 DNA reads TGTGCCAGCTCACCGGGCGTTAACACTGAAGCTTTCTTT.

This clonotype was observed a handful of times. The J gene is TRBJ2-1, the V gene TRBV12-3 or TRBV12-4; 15 positions match TRBD2. This CDR3 region has 16 residues. With 6 bases clipped from V and 7 bases from J, the junction kept 7 bases outside the gene matches. The DNA of the CDR3 is TGTGCCAGCAGCCCACGAGGACTAGCGGGAGGGAATGAGCAGTTCTTC. This gives the protein CASSPRGLAGGNEQFF.

DNA of the CDR3: TGTGCCAGCAGTGACGGCCGGGAGAATCAGCCCCAGCATTTT. This translates into CASSDGRENQPQHF. The genes are TRBV2 and TRBJ1-5; D not certain. Germline-derived CDR1 and CDR2 are SNHLY and FYNNEI. Trimming stripped 3 bases from V and 4 bases from J, with 10 bases between. The CDR3 is 14 amino acids.

This clonotype was detected ten times or more. CDR3 sequence: CATTSGRADEQFF. CDR3 nucleotide sequence: TGTGCCACTACTAGCGGGAGGGCAGATGAGCAGTTCTTC. This chain joins TRBV10-3 and TRBJ2-1, with TRBD2 matching over 13 bases. Germline CDR1 is ENHRY and CDR2 is SYGVKD. The CDR3 is made up of 13 amino acids. The trim removed 10 bases at V and 8 bases at J, leaving 5 bases unmatched.